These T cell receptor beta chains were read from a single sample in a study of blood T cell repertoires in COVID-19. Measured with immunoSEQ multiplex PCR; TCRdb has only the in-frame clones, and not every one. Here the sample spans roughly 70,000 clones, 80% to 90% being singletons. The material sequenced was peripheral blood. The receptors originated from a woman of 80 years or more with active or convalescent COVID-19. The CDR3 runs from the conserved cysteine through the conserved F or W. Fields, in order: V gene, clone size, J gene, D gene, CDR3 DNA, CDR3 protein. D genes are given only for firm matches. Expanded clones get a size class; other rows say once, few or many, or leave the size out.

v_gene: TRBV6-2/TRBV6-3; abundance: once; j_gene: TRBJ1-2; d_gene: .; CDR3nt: TGTGCCAGCAGTTACTCGAAAGTAGCTAACTATGGCTACACCTTC; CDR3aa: CASSYSKVANYGYTF
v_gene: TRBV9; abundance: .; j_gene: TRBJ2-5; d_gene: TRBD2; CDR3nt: TGTGCCAGCAGCCTCGGGGTAGCGGGGGGTCAAGAGACCCAGTACTTC; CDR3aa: CASSLGVAGGQETQYF
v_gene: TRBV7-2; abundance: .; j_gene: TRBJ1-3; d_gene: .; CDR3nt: TGTGCCAGCAGCTTAGGGGGCATAGTTGCTGGAAACACCATATATTTT; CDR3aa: CASSLGGIVAGNTIYF
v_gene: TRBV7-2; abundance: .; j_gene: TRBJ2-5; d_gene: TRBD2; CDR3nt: TGTGCCAGCAGCTTAGCCTCCGGGGGGAAGACCCAGTACTTC; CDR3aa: CASSLASGGKTQYF
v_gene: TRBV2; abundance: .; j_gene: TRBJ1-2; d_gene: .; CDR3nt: TGTGCCAGCAGTTTCTTCAGGGGCGACTATGGCTACACCTTC; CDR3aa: CASSFFRGDYGYTF
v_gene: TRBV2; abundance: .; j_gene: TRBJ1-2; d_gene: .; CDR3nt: TGTGCCAGCAGTGGGGGTCAGGGGAACTATGGCTACACCTTC; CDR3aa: CASSGGQGNYGYTF
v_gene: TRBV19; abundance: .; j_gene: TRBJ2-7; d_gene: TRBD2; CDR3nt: TGTGCCAGTAGTCCAAGACCGGGACTAGCGGGGGGGGGCCCCTACGAGCAGTACTTC; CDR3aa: CASSPRPGLAGGGPYEQYF
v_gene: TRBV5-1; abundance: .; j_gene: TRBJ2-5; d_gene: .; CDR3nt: TGCGCCAGCAGCTTGGGTAATGGGCAGGGGGGAGAGACCCAGTACTTC; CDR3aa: CASSLGNGQGGETQYF
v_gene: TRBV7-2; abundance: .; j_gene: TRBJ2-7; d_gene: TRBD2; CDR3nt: TGTGCCAGCAGCAAGACTAGCGGGGGCTACGAGCAGTACTTC; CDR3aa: CASSKTSGGYEQYF
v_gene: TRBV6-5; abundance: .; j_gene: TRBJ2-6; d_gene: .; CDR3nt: TGTGCCAGCAGGGCCGACTCTGGGGCCAACGTCCTGACTTTC; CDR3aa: CASRADSGANVLTF
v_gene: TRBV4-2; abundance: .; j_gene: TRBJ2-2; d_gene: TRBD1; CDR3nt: TGTGCCAGCAGCTCGCAGACAGGGGAAGCCGGGGAGCTGTTTTTT; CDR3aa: CASSSQTGEAGELFF
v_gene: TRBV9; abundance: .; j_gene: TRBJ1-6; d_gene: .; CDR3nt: TGTGCCAGCAGCCCTCAACCATGGGAGAATTCACCCCTCCACTTT; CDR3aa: CASSPQPWENSPLHF
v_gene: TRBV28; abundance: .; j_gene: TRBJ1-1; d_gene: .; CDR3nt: TGTGCCAGCAGTGCCCATATGGGGGGGAACACTGAAGCTTTCTTT; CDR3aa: CASSAHMGGNTEAFF
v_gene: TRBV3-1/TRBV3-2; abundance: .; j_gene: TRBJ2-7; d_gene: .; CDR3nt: TGTGCCAGCAGCTTACCCCAGGGGTACCTGTTTGGGTCCTCAAACTCCTACGAGCAGTACTTC; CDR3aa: CASSLPQGYLFGSSNSYEQYF
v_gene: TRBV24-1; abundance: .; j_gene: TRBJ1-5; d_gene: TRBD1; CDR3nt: TGTGCCACCAGTGATTCGGAAGGACAGGAGCCCCAGCATTTT; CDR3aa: CATSDSEGQEPQHF
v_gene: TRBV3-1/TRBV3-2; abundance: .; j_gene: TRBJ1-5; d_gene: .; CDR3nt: TGTGCCAGCAGCCAAGGACAGTTTAATCAGCCCCAGCATTTT; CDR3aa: CASSQGQFNQPQHF
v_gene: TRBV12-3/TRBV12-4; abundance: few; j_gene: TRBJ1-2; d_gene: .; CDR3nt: TGTGCCAGCAGTCCTAGATTTTATGGCTACACCTTC; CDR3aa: CASSPRFYGYTF
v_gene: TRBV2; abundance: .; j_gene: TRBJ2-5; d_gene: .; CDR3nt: TGTGCCAGCAGTCGAGCACAAGAGACCCAGTACTTC; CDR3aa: CASSRAQETQYF
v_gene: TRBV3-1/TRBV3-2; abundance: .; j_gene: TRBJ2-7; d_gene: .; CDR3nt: TGTGCCAGCAGCCAAGAGCTAGGGGGTTACGAGCAGTACTTC; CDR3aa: CASSQELGGYEQYF
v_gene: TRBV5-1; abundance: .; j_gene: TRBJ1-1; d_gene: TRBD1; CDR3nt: TGCGCCAGCAGCACAGGACAGGTTAACACTGAAGCTTTCTTT; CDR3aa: CASSTGQVNTEAFF
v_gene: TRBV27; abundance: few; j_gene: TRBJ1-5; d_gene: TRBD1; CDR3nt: TGTGCCAGCAGTTGGGACAGAAGTAATCAGCCCCAGCATTTT; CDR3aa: CASSWDRSNQPQHF
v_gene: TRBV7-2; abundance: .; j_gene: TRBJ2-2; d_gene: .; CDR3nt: TGTGCCAGCAGCTTTAGCACCTTTGGGAACACCGGGGAGCTGTTTTTT; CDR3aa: CASSFSTFGNTGELFF
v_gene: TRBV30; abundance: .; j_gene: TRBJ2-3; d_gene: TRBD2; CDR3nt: TGTGCCTGGAGTGTTAGGGGACTAGCGGGGGGTTGGAATACGCAGTATTTT; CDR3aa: CAWSVRGLAGGWNTQYF
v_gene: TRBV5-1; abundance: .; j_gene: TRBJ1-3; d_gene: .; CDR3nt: TGCGCCAGCACCCTGGGCGGGGGTGGAAGCTCTGGAAACACCATATATTTT; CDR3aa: CASTLGGGGSSGNTIYF
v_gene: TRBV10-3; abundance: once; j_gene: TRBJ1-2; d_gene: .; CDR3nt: TGTGCCATCAGTGAGTCGAGGGGTCTGAGGGGGTATGGCTACACCTTC; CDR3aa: CAISESRGLRGYGYTF
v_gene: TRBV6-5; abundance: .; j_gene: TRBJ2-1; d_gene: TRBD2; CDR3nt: TGTGCCAGCAGTTCTGAGCGGGGGGGCCAGGACAATGAGCAGTTCTTC; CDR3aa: CASSSERGGQDNEQFF
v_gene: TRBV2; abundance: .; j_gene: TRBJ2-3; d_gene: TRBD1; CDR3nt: TGTGCCAGCAGTGCGAACGTAGAACTCCTCGGACAGGGGATTACAGATACGCAGTATTTT; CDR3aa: CASSANVELLGQGITDTQYF
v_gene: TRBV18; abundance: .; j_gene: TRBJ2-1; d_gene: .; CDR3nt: TGTGCCAGCTCACCATTAGGGGATCCAGACTACAATGAGCAGTTCTTC; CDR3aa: CASSPLGDPDYNEQFF
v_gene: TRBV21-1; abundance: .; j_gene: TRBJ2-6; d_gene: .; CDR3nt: TGTGCCAGCAGCTTCAAGGGACAGGGTAATTGTGGGGCCAACGTCCTGACTTTC; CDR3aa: CASSFKGQGNCGANVLTF
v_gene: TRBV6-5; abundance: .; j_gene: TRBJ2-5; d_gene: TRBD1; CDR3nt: TGTGCCAGCAGAACAGGGGGACGGGAGACCCAGTACTTC; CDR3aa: CASRTGGRETQYF
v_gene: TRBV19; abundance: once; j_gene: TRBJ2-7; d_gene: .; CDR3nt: TGTGCCAGTAGTTCACCCGGCCGGGACGGGGGAGGAACCGAGCAGTACTTC; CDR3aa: CASSSPGRDGGGTEQYF
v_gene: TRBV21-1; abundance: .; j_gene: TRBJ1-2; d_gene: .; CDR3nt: TGTGCCAGCAGCAAAGAGAGGATCCCCGATGGCTACACCTTC; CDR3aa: CASSKERIPDGYTF
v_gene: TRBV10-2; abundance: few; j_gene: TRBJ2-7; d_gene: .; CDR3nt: TGCGTCGCAGCGGTTTTCAGCGGCCCTTCCTACGAGCAGTACTTC; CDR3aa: CVAAVFSGPSYEQYF
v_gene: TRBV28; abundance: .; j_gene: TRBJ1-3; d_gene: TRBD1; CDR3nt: TGTGCCAGCAGTTTACCTGGGACAGCTGGAAACACCATATATTTT; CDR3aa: CASSLPGTAGNTIYF
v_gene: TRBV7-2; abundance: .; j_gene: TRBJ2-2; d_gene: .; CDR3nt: TGTGCCAGCAGCTTACGACAGCACACCGGGGAGCTGTTTTTT; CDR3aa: CASSLRQHTGELFF
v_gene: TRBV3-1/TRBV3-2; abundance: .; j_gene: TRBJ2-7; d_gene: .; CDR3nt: TGTGCCAGCAGCCAACCTACCCCTGGACAGAAAGGGGGGCAGTACTTC; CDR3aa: CASSQPTPGQKGGQYF